Listed here are 15 T cell receptor beta chains from one sample, sequenced in a study of shared clonotypes between healthy human individuals. TCRdb's copy holds only in-frame clones and misses some; the assay was immunoSEQ multiplex PCR. In the table there are a few million clones, 85% to 95% of which are singletons. Sequencing used naive CD4+ T cells from PBMCs. Subset described: CD45RA+ positively selected. The source of these receptors is a man younger than 35 in good health. Some clones in this sample may be carry-over from other donors' samples.

The J gene is TRBJ2-2, the V gene TRBV11-2; D is possibly TRBD1 (6 bases). Germline CDR1 and CDR2: SGHAT and FQNNGV. Trimming shortened V by 5 bases and J by 1 base, and 11 bases separated the two germline ends. The length of the CDR3 is 15 residues. The CDR3 region is CASSETGLNTGELFF. CDR3 DNA: TGTGCCAGCAGCGAAACAGGGTTGAACACCGGGGAGCTGTTTTTT. Supplemented by reference TRBV11-2 and TRBJ2-2, the full variable domain reads EAGVAQSPRYKIIEKRQSVAFWCNPISGHATLYWYQQILGQGPKLLIQFQNNGVVDDSQLPKDRFSAERLKGVDSTLKIQPAKLEDSAVYLCASSETGLNTGELFFGEGSRLTVL.

This sequence joins TRBV20-1 and TRBJ2-1; D is undetermined. Germline V gives CDR1 DFQATT, CDR2 SNEGSKA (reference sequence). The CDR3 runs to 11 residues. The V gene lost 7 bases and the J gene lost 5 bases, with 9 bases spanning the gap. CDR3 sequence reads: CSGSGDNEQFF. The CDR3 bases are TGCAGTGGCTCAGGAGACAATGAGCAGTTCTTC.

This clone was observed a handful of times. At the DNA level, this CDR3 is encoded by other sequences in the same sample as well. The chain carries TRBV7-2 and TRBJ1-5; no clear D gene. The CDR3 extends over 13 amino acids. The germline gives CDR1 SGHTA, CDR2 FQGNSA. The germline V and J ends were trimmed by 3 bases and 0 bases, with 3 bases remaining between them. The CDR3 loop reads CASSFSSNQPQHF. The CDR3 DNA is TGTGCCAGCAGCTTTTCTAGCAATCAGCCCCAGCATTTT. Full variable domain (rest looked up from reference TRBV7-2 and TRBJ1-5): GAGVSQSPSNKVTEKGKDVELRCDPISGHTALYWYRQSLGQGLEFLIYFQGNSAPDKSGLPSDRFSAERTGGSVSTLTIQRTQQEDSAVYLCASSFSSNQPQHFGDGTRLSIL.

The chain uses TRBV5-1 and TRBJ1-1; 12 bases are shared with TRBD1. Germline V gives CDR1 SGHRS, CDR2 YFSETQ. J gave up 1 base and V 3 bases, and 4 bases lay outside the gene matches. The CDR3 has 16 residues. Here the CDR3 DNA reads TGCGCCAGCAGCTCCCGGGACAGGGGGCGGAACACTGAAGCTTTCTTT. Its protein is CASSSRDRGRNTEAFF.

The table lists this clone with a count of one. The CDR3 sequence: CAIKQGTYEQYF. CDR3 nucleotide sequence: TGTGCCATCAAACAGGGGACCTACGAGCAGTACTTC. The rearrangement joins TRBV27 to TRBJ2-7; 7 nucleotides align to TRBD1. The V gene's germline CDR1 is MNHEY and CDR2 SMNVEV (reference sequence). V trimming: 10 bases; J trimming: 2 bases; junction bases outside the gene matches: 5. There are 12 residues in the CDR3.

The chain combines TRBV5-1 with TRBJ2-5, with 9 bases lining up with TRBD2. The CDR3 spans 13 residues. V was clipped by 4 bases and J by 5 bases; unmatched bases: 3. CDR1 is SGHRS and CDR2 is YFSETQ in the germline V gene. CDR3 amino acids: CASSGTSTETQYF. CDR3 in DNA: TGCGCCAGCAGCGGGACTAGCACGGAGACCCAGTACTTC.

The gene calls are TRBV19 and TRBJ2-7; maybe TRBD1 (6 bases). V lost 3 bases to trimming and J lost 2 bases, with 11 bases between them. This CDR3 has 14 residues. CDR1 and CDR2 (germline): LNHDA, SQIVND (reference sequence). The CDR3: CASSIRGRAYEQYF. As DNA, the CDR3 is TGTGCCAGTAGTATCAGGGGCCGAGCCTACGAGCAGTACTTC.

Note on this clone: At one end, the junction sequence differs from germline, possibly due to a read error. This chain connects TRBV29-1 to TRBJ1-1, with D hard to call. The CDR3 is 14 residues long. Germline V gene sequence: CDR1 SQVTM, CDR2 ANQGSEA. The CDR3: CSVEGQSMNTEAFF. The CDR3 DNA reads TGCAGCGTCGAAGGCCAGAGCATGAACACTGAAGCTTTCTTT.

The V and J genes are TRBV9 and TRBJ1-4; D perhaps matches TRBD1 (5 bases). Per germline, CDR1 SGDLS and CDR2 YYNGEE. Trimming pared 4 bases from V and 0 bases from J, leaving 7 bases between. This CDR3 is 14 amino acids long. CDR3 nucleotides: TGTGCCAGCAGCAGGGACCCAACTAATGAAAAACTGTTTTTT. This encodes CASSRDPTNEKLFF.

The V call is TRBV19, the J call TRBJ2-1, with D perhaps matching TRBD2 (6 bases). The CDR3 is made up of 14 amino acids. V lost 7 bases, J lost 5 bases, and 15 bases lay in between. Germline V CDR1 and CDR2: LNHDA, SQIVND (reference sequence). CDR3 DNA sequence: TGTGCCAGTACTCGGACTGGGAGGAACAATGAGCAGTTCTTC. Amino acid sequence: CASTRTGRNNEQFF.

The V call is TRBV30, the J call TRBJ1-1; D is unresolved. Germline CDR1 and CDR2: GTSNPN and SVGIG (reference sequence). The CDR3 length is 16 residues. V lost 0 bases, J lost 3 bases, and 17 bases lay in between. In nucleotides, the CDR3 is TGTGCCTGGAGTGTAGGACGCGCGGGGAGGGACACTGAAGCTTTCTTT. This codes for CAWSVGRAGRDTEAFF.

The J gene is TRBJ1-4, the V gene TRBV30; no firm D call. The CDR3 is made up of 14 amino acids. From germline, CDR1 is GTSNPN and CDR2 SVGIG (reference sequence). V was trimmed by 2 bases and J by 0 bases, leaving 7 bases between them. The CDR3 reads CAWSPFSTNEKLFF. CDR3 nucleotides: TGTGCCTGGAGTCCATTTTCAACTAATGAAAAACTGTTTTTT.

This chain's CDR3 is CASSLAFGANVLTF. The CDR3 DNA follows: TGCGCCAGCAGCTTGGCCTTTGGGGCCAACGTCCTGACTTTC. J is TRBJ2-6 and V is TRBV5-1; D not certain. This CDR3 is 14 amino acids long. Germline V gene lookup returns CDR1 SGHRS and CDR2 YFSETQ. Trimming pared 0 bases from V and 3 bases from J, leaving 4 bases between.

The chain links TRBV19 to TRBJ2-7; the match to TRBD1 covers 7 bases. The CDR3 is 17 residues long. V shed 3 bases, J shed 0 bases, and the junction held 11 bases outside the gene matches. Germline lookup yields CDR1 LNHDA and CDR2 SQIVND (reference sequence). The CDR3 DNA sequence: TGTGCCAGTAGTATCTCTCTCGGACAGGTATCCTCCTACGAGCAGTACTTC. Its translation: CASSISLGQVSSYEQYF.

This chain uses TRBV6-5 with TRBJ2-7; D ambiguous. Germline assignment: CDR1 MNHEY and CDR2 SVGAGI. V shed 6 bases and J shed 0 bases, with 15 bases lying between them. This CDR3 spans 15 amino acids. CDR3 residues: CASRSELVSSYEQYF. The CDR3 DNA is TGTGCCAGCAGGTCCGAACTCGTGAGCTCCTACGAGCAGTACTTC.